This T cell receptor beta chain is drawn from a study of identical twins. Study-wide points: Those out-of-frame alpha sequences shared by twins showed an excess of low generation probability. Memory repertoires showed no such pattern, whereas abundant cord blood beta clonotypes carried fewer insertions.

One entry per CDR3 protein results from TCRdb running MiXCR on the 5' RACE reads. The sample records 600,000 to 850,000 distinct CDR3 sequences, roughly 18% being singletons. Between the trimmed V and J ends, which lost 7 bases and 7 bases, there was a span of 14 bases. This CDR3 contains 13 residues. This clonotype has just a few counts. No antigen is known for it. The donor group consisted entirely of healthy Caucasians. In addition, the sample was reused for a study of T cells expressing NK-cell markers. From that report: Each of over 5 donors carried dominant NKG2C+ clonotypes accounting for roughly 1.0-8% of CD8+ T cells.

The chain carries TRBV12-3 or TRBV12-4 and TRBJ1-5; a weak D match, TRBD1 (6 bases). The sequence derives from a woman aged 18-29 years in good health. The sequenced sample was PBMCs. CDR3 protein: CASTLEGHQPQHF. Here the CDR3 DNA reads TGTGCCAGCACCCTTGAGGGACACCAGCCCCAGCATTTT.